The 30 T cell receptor beta chains below come from one sample, sequenced in a study of T-cell memory formation after mild COVID-19. TCRdb redid the calling of the 5' RACE reads with MiXCR, one entry per CDR3 protein. The top ten hold 8.8% of the sample, which has fewer than 450,000 distinct CDR3 sequences, approximately 24% seen once. Specimen: PBMCs or a T cell subset sorted from them (not recorded which). The source of these receptors is an adult woman who had mild COVID-19 (a few samples of this study predate the infection). Cell type and time point are not known.

In DNA form, the CDR3 reads TGTGCCAGCAGTTTCGGAGCCGGACTAGCGATTACCTACGAGCAGTACTTC. Protein: CASSFGAGLAITYEQYF. The rearrangement links TRBV28 to TRBJ2-7, with 9 bases matching TRBD2. The V and J ends lost 3 bases and 2 bases, in that order; junction bases with no gene match: 11. The CDR3 contains 17 residues. Germline CDR1 reads MDHEN; CDR2 reads SYDVKM. The entire variable domain, with the rest obtained from reference TRBV28 and TRBJ2-7, is as follows: DVKVTQSSRYLVKRTGEKVFLECVQDMDHENMFWYRQDPGLGLRLIYFSYDVKMKEKGDIPEGYSVSREKKERFSLILESASTNQTSMYLCASSFGAGLAITYEQYFGPGTRLTVT.

There are a few counts of this clonotype. The junction departs from germline at one end; a sequencing error may be responsible. This sequence joins TRBV18 and TRBJ1-2, with D perhaps TRBD1 (5 bases). The germline gives CDR1 KGHSH, CDR2 LQKENI. The CDR3 contains 12 residues. The CDR3 DNA follows: TGTGCCAGCTCACCACCGGCAGGGCGGATAGCCTTC. It encodes CASSPPAGRIAF.

The chain links TRBV4-1 to TRBJ1-1; D uncertain. The CDR3 is made up of 14 amino acids. Trimming stripped 4 bases from V and 0 bases from J, with 9 bases between. Germline lookup yields CDR1 MGHRA and CDR2 YSYEKL. This chain's CDR3 is CASSPYSVNTEAFF. DNA for the CDR3: TGCGCCAGCAGCCCGTACTCAGTGAACACTGAAGCTTTCTTT.

In this sample, this clonotype turned up a few times. V usage is TRBV12-3 or TRBV12-4 and J usage is TRBJ1-2; D is undetermined. V lost 1 base to trimming and J lost 5 bases, with 8 bases between them. This CDR3 has 13 residues. The CDR3: CASSLGGLYGYTF. The CDR3, as DNA: TGTGCCAGCAGTTTAGGCGGGTTATATGGCTACACCTTC.

The V and J genes are TRBV29-1 and TRBJ1-1, with D possibly matching TRBD1 (6 bases). V was cut by 5 bases and J by 5 bases, with 21 bases left in between. CDR1 and CDR2 from the germline V gene are SQVTM and ANQGSEA. The CDR3 contains 15 residues. CDR3 sequence reads: CSVTIGVVGGTEAFF. The CDR3 bases are TGCAGCGTTACAATTGGCGTAGTAGGGGGAACTGAAGCTTTCTTT. The full variable domain, in which reference TRBV29-1 and TRBJ1-1 provide the parts outside the CDR3, is SAVISQKPSRDICQRGTSLTIQCQVDSQVTMMFWYRQQPGQSLTLIATANQGSEATYESGFVIDKFPISRPNLTFSTLTVSNMSPEDSSIYLCSVTIGVVGGTEAFFGQGTRLTVV.

J is TRBJ2-1 and V is TRBV29-1; weak D call: TRBD1 (5 bases). The CDR3 loop spans 11 amino acids. CDR1 and CDR2 from the germline V gene are SQVTM and ANQGSEA. Deletions cut 7 bases from V and 3 bases from J, with 7 bases between. CDR3 loop: CSEGDYNEQFF. CDR3 coding DNA: TGCAGCGAAGGGGACTACAATGAGCAGTTCTTC.

In its sample, this clonotype was seen once. The chain uses TRBV19 and TRBJ2-7; D possibly corresponds to TRBD2 (5 bases). The CDR3 runs to 13 residues. The V end lost 5 bases, the J end lost 4 bases, and 12 bases lay between the germline ends. Germline CDR1 and CDR2: LNHDA and SQIVND (reference sequence). The CDR3 reads CASSFAEGYEQYF. The CDR3 nucleotides are TGTGCCAGTAGTTTCGCTGAGGGATACGAGCAGTACTTC.

This clonotype was seen many times. The chain's CDR3 is CASSRLFQEQFF. CDR3 in DNA: TGTGCCAGCAGCCGCTTATTTCAGGAGCAGTTCTTC. The chain carries TRBV7-2 and TRBJ2-1; D ambiguous. The CDR3 length is 12 residues. CDR1 and CDR2 (germline): SGHTA, FQGNSA. V was trimmed by 5 bases and J by 10 bases, leaving 12 bases between them.

This clonotype showed up just a few times. This chain joins TRBV15 and TRBJ2-1, with 15 bases fitting TRBD2. CDR1 and CDR2 from the germline V gene are LNHNV and YYDKDF (reference sequence). The length of the CDR3 is 14 residues. The junction had 6 bases not matched to a gene; V was cut back by 9 bases and J by 9 bases. The CDR3 spells CATTGTSGRIEQFF. Written as DNA, the CDR3 is TGTGCCACGACCGGGACTAGCGGGAGGATTGAGCAGTTCTTC.

This clonotype occurred a few times. J is TRBJ2-2 and V is TRBV5-1; 8 bases are a match to TRBD2. V gave up 2 bases and J gave up 5 bases; unmatched junction bases: 8. The CDR3 sequence is 16 residues long. Germline assignment: CDR1 SGHRS and CDR2 YFSETQ. CDR3 sequence reads: CASSFGSGSLTGELFF. The CDR3 DNA is TGCGCCAGCAGCTTCGGGAGCGGGAGTCTAACCGGGGAGCTGTTTTTT. The complete variable domain, with remaining parts taken from reference TRBV5-1 and TRBJ2-2, reads KAGVTQTPRYLIKTRGQQVTLSCSPISGHRSVSWYQQTPGQGLQFLFEYFSETQRNKGNFPGRFSGRQFSNSRSEMNVSTLELGDSALYLCASSFGSGSLTGELFFGEGSRLTVL.

A few counts support this clonotype. V and J are TRBV5-1 and TRBJ2-2; D is undetermined. The CDR3 length is 14 residues. The germline gives CDR1 SGHRS, CDR2 YFSETQ. V was cut by 2 bases and J by 4 bases, with 9 bases left in between. The CDR3 nucleotides are TGCGCCAGCAGCTTACGGGCAGGCACCGGGGAGCTGTTTTTT. Its translation is CASSLRAGTGELFF. The whole variable domain, filled in from reference TRBV5-1 and TRBJ2-2, reads KAGVTQTPRYLIKTRGQQVTLSCSPISGHRSVSWYQQTPGQGLQFLFEYFSETQRNKGNFPGRFSGRQFSNSRSEMNVSTLELGDSALYLCASSLRAGTGELFFGEGSRLTVL.

The V gene is TRBV15, the J gene TRBJ1-5; 8 bases agree with TRBD1. The V and J ends lost 4 bases and 7 bases, in that order; junction bases with no gene match: 15. The CDR3 consists of 17 residues. Germline-derived CDR1 and CDR2 are LNHNV and YYDKDF (reference sequence). The CDR3 protein is CATSKSGAGGVRQPQHF. In DNA, the CDR3 is TGTGCCACCAGCAAAAGCGGGGCAGGGGGCGTTAGGCAGCCCCAGCATTTT.

This clonotype was found many times. CDR3 amino acids: CASIGGARLNTGELFF. CDR3 bases: TGTGCCAGCATAGGGGGGGCTCGCTTGAACACCGGGGAGCTGTTTTTT. The chain joins TRBV27 to TRBJ2-2; D is perhaps TRBD2 (7 bases). The CDR3 runs 16 residues. Germline V CDR1 and CDR2: MNHEY, SMNVEV (reference sequence). V lost 7 bases, J lost 1 base, and 16 bases lay in between.

The sample holds a few counts of this clonotype. The J gene is TRBJ1-5, the V gene TRBV4-1; D may be TRBD1 (5 bases). Trimming cost V 0 bases and J 2 bases, with 5 bases left between them. Germline CDR1 MGHRA, CDR2 YSYEKL. This CDR3 has 14 amino acids. In nucleotides, the CDR3 is TGCGCCAGCAGCCAAGAAGGGGGCAATCAGCCCCAGCATTTT. Protein product: CASSQEGGNQPQHF.

The chain uses TRBV2 and TRBJ2-1, with 8 bases lining up with TRBD2. V was pared by 7 bases and J by 2 bases, with 4 bases of the junction left unmatched. Germline CDR1 is SNHLY and CDR2 is FYNNEI. CDR3 size: 14 residues. CDR3 region: CASNAGGTYNEQFF. CDR3 DNA sequence: TGTGCCAGCAATGCGGGGGGAACCTACAATGAGCAGTTCTTC.

This clonotype was counted a few times. CDR3 sequence (DNA): TGTGCCAGCAGCTTAGCGAGGACTAGTAAGGATGAGCAGTTCTTC. This encodes CASSLARTSKDEQFF. This chain uses TRBV7-2 with TRBJ2-1, with 7 bases matching TRBD2. The germline CDR1 and CDR2 sequences are SGHTA and FQGNSA. This CDR3 has 15 amino acids. After removal of 0 bases from V and 8 bases from J, the junction contained 7 bases not matched to a gene.

This clonotype came up a few times. The rearrangement uses TRBV11-3 and TRBJ2-5, with D perhaps matching TRBD1 or TRBD2 (5 bases each). V lost 4 bases and J lost 5, with 14 bases in between. This CDR3 has 14 residues. Looked up from germline, CDR1 is SGHNT and CDR2 is YENEEA. CDR3 nucleotide sequence: TGTGCCAGCAGCTCCGGGACGACGGCGGAGACCCAGTACTTC. This gives the protein CASSSGTTAETQYF.

In its sample, this clonotype was seen a few times. This chain connects TRBV18 to TRBJ2-5, with a possible D match to TRBD2 (6 bases). The V and J ends lost 5 bases and 5 bases respectively, with 9 bases between them. Germline values: CDR1 KGHSH, CDR2 LQKENI. There are 12 residues in the CDR3. In nucleotides, the CDR3 is TGTGCCAGCTCAGCGGGGTTGGAGACCCAGTACTTC. Protein sequence: CASSAGLETQYF.

This chain links TRBV10-3 with TRBJ2-7; TRBD1 agrees at 8 bases. Germline V gene lookup returns CDR1 ENHRY and CDR2 SYGVKD. The CDR3 sequence is 15 residues long. V lost 3 bases and J lost 1; bases outside the gene matches: 5. As DNA, the CDR3 is TGTGCCATCAGTGATGGGACAGGATTATCCTACGAGCAGTACTTC. Protein: CAISDGTGLSYEQYF.

J is TRBJ2-2 and V is TRBV6-1; 7 bases line up with TRBD1. The CDR3 has 14 amino acids. Trimming took 4 bases from V and 1 from J; bases not matched to a gene: 0. The germline gives CDR1 MNHNS, CDR2 SASEGT. The CDR3 spells CASSGQGNTGELFF. CDR3 coding DNA: TGTGCCAGCAGTGGACAGGGGAACACCGGGGAGCTGTTTTTT.

The chain carries TRBV19 and TRBJ2-2, with TRBD1 as a possible D gene (5 bases). The length of the CDR3 is 15 residues. V was trimmed by 3 bases and J by 6 bases, leaving 14 bases between them. Germline CDR1 LNHDA, CDR2 SQIVND (reference sequence). CDR3 DNA sequence: TGTGCCAGTAGTATCGCCAATCTCAGGGCCGGGGAGCTGTTTTTT. Amino acid sequence: CASSIANLRAGELFF.

This clonotype was seen more than once but under ten times. The CDR3 loop is CATGTGDYEQYF. For the CDR3, the DNA is TGTGCCACGGGGACAGGGGACTACGAGCAGTACTTC. V is TRBV10-3 and J is TRBJ2-7, with 10 bases lining up with TRBD1. The trim removed 10 bases at V and 3 bases at J, leaving 3 bases unmatched. The CDR3 runs to 12 residues. Germline V gene data show CDR1 as ENHRY and CDR2 as SYGVKD.

This clonotype was counted only a few times. The CDR3 nucleotides read TGCGCCAGCAGCTTGGCCATGAGCTCAGATACGCAGTATTTT. Protein product: CASSLAMSSDTQYF. The rearrangement uses TRBV5-1 and TRBJ2-3; D gene ambiguous. Trimming removed 0 bases at V and 4 bases at J, with 9 bases between. Looked up from germline, CDR1 is SGHRS and CDR2 is YFSETQ. There are 14 residues in the CDR3.

This clonotype was seen a few times. The gene calls are TRBV27 and TRBJ2-7; 9 nucleotides match TRBD1. Trimming removed 3 bases from V and 3 bases from J; junction bases left unmatched: 3. CDR1 MNHEY and CDR2 SMNVEV come from the germline V gene (reference sequence). CDR3 length: 14 residues. DNA of the CDR3: TGTGCCAGCAGTTTCGGGACAGGGTTCTACGAGCAGTACTTC. This sequence encodes CASSFGTGFYEQYF.

The rearrangement uses TRBV12-3 or TRBV12-4 and TRBJ1-2, with 7 bases lining up with TRBD1. The CDR3 has 16 amino acids. J gave up 2 bases and V 6 bases, and 12 bases lay outside the gene matches. In nucleotides, the CDR3 is TGTGCCAGCAGCCTAACCTTGGGACAGACCAACTATGGCTACACCTTC. Protein product: CASSLTLGQTNYGYTF.

The chain is built from TRBV20-1 and TRBJ1-2, with D uncertain. Germline CDR1 is DFQATT and CDR2 is SNEGSKA (reference sequence). This CDR3 has 15 amino acids. Between the trimmed V and J ends, which lost 2 bases and 4 bases, there was a span of 17 bases. CDR3 in amino acids: CSARPYDGSAYGYTF. The CDR3 DNA follows: TGCAGTGCTAGACCATACGACGGTTCAGCCTATGGCTACACCTTC.

This chain links TRBV9 with TRBJ1-3, with unresolved D. Trimming removed 1 base from V and 0 bases from J, with 8 bases in between. The CDR3 runs 15 residues. The germline CDR1 and CDR2 sequences are SGDLS and YYNGEE. The CDR3 sequence: CASSVLSGSGNTIYF. The CDR3 DNA sequence: TGTGCCAGCAGCGTACTTTCGGGCTCTGGAAACACCATATATTTT.

Only a few counts were recorded for this clonotype. J is TRBJ2-7 and V is TRBV6-5; tentative D call: TRBD1 (6 bases). The V end was cut by 6 bases, the J end by 2 bases, with 23 bases between. In germline, CDR1 is MNHEY, CDR2 SVGAGI. The CDR3 spans 17 residues. CDR3 DNA: TGTGCCAGCAGCCGTCCCCCGGGACACCTAGTAACCTACGAGCAGTACTTC. Amino acid sequence: CASSRPPGHLVTYEQYF.

The chain is built from TRBV27 and TRBJ1-1, with 12 bases matching TRBD1. The CDR3 runs 20 residues. V shed 0 bases, J shed 4 bases, and the junction held 15 bases outside the gene matches. Germline V gives CDR1 MNHEY, CDR2 SMNVEV (reference sequence). The CDR3 region is CASSLSTLLRDRGLSTEAFF. CDR3 DNA: TGTGCCAGCAGTTTATCGACCCTCCTTCGGGACAGGGGGCTGAGCACTGAAGCTTTCTTT.

This clonotype was picked up a small number of times. The chain joins TRBV12-3 or TRBV12-4 to TRBJ1-5; TRBD1 might be the D (5 bases). The CDR3 runs to 13 residues. V was cut by 1 base and J by 6 bases, with 7 bases left in between. The CDR3 spells CASSLGGTQPQHF. The CDR3 bases are TGTGCCAGCAGTTTAGGGGGGACTCAGCCCCAGCATTTT.